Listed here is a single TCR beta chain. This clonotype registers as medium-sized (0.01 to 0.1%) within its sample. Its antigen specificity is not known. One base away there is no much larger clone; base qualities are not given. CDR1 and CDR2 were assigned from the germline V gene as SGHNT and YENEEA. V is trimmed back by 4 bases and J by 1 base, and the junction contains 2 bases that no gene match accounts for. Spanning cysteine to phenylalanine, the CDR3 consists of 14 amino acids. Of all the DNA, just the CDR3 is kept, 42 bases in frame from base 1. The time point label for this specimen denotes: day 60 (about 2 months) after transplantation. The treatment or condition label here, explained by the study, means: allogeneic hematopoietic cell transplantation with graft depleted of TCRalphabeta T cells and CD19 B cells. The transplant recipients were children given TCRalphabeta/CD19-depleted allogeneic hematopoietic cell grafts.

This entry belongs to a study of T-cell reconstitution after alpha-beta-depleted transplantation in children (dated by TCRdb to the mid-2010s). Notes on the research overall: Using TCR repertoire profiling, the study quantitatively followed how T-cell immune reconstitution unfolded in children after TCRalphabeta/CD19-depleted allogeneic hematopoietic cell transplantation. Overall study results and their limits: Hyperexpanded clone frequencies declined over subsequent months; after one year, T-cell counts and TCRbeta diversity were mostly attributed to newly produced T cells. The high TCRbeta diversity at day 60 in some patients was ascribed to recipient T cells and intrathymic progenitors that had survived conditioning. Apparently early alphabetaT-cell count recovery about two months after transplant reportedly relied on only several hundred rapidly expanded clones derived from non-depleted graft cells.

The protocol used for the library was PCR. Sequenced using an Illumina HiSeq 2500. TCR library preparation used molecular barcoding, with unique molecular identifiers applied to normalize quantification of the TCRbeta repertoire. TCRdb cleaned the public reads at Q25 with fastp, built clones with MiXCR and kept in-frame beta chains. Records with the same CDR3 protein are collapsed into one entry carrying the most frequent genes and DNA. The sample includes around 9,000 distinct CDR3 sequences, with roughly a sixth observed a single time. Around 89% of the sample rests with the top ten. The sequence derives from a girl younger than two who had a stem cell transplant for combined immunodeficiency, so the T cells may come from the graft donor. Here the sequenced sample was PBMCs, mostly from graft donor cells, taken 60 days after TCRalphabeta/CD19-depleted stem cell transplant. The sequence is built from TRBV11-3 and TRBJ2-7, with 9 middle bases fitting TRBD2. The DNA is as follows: TGTGCCAGCAGCTATAGCGGGGGATCCTACGAGCAGTACTTC. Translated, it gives CASSYSGGSYEQYF.